This T cell receptor beta chain was retrieved from a study of blood T cell dynamics during melanoma immunotherapy. Time point in this sample: week 3, after first cycle of checkpoint inhibitor. Apart from two fast progressors, RECIST 1.1 response was judged 12 weeks post-infusion. The data were produced by immunoSEQ multiplex PCR, yet TCRdb's version contains in-frame clones alone and is incomplete. The profile shows 10,000 to 12,000 clones, approximately 87% of them singletons. The CDR3 extends over 13 amino acids. Germline V CDR1 and CDR2: MNHEY, SVGAGI. The V gene end was trimmed by 4 bases and the J gene end by 7 bases; junction bases not matched to a gene: 3.

The input for sequencing was blood, taken from a patient treated with checkpoint blockade. This chain connects TRBV6-5 to TRBJ1-1; 10 positions match TRBD1. This receptor was identified in a human donor with melanoma. The CDR3 reads CASSLTGGSEAFF. The CDR3 DNA is TGTGCCAGCAGTTTGACAGGGGGCAGTGAAGCTTTCTTT.